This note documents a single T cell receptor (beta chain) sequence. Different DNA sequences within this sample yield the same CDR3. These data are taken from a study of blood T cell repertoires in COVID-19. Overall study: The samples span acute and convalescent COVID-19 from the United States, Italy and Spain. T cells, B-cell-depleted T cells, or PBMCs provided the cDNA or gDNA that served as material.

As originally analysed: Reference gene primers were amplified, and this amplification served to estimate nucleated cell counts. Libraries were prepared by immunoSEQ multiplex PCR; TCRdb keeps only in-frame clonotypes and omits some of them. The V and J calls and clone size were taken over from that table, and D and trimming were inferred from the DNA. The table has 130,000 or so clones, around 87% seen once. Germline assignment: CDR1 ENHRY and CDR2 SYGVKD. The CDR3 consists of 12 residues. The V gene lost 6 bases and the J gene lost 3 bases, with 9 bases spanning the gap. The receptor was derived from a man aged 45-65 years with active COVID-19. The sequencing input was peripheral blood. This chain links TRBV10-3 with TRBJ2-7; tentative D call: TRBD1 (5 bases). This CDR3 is CAISEQGYEQYF. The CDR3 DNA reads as TGTGCCATCAGCGAGCAGGGCTACGAGCAGTACTTC.